One sample yielded the 2 T cell receptor beta chains listed below, sequenced in a study of regulatory T cells in long-lasting Graves disease. iRepertoire HTBI primers and Arm-PCR of CDR3 regions built TCR beta libraries. From the multiplex PCR reads, TCRdb called clonotypes with MiXCR, one entry per CDR3 protein. Of around 510,000 distinct CDR3 sequences listed, less than 25% are singletons. Time point given: persistent/refractory GD, antithyroid drugs over 5 years with positive TRAb. Making the TCR library involved RNA that had been extracted from PBMCs. The sequencing used peripheral blood mononuclear cells (PBMCs), collected when the disease was refractory, from a patient treated with antithyroid drugs. These receptors all come from a female donor with Graves disease.

This clonotype was seen many times. This chain joins TRBV28 and TRBJ2-7, with D unclear. CDR3 length equals 12 residues. Germline loops: CDR1 MDHEN, CDR2 SYDVKM. Deletions cut 3 bases from V and 3 bases from J, with 6 bases between. DNA of the CDR3: TGTGCCAGCAGTTTCTCCCTCTACGAGCAGTACTTC. It specifies CASSFSLYEQYF.

The table lists this clonotype with many counts. The chain uses TRBV28 and TRBJ1-1; D ambiguous. The germline V gene has CDR1 MDHEN and CDR2 SYDVKM. This CDR3 contains 16 residues. V was pared by 3 bases and J by 4 bases, with 18 bases between. The CDR3 sequence: CASSFPRGGPATEAFF. The CDR3 DNA is TGTGCCAGCAGTTTTCCTCGTGGAGGACCCGCCACTGAAGCTTTCTTT. Filled out from reference TRBV28 and TRBJ1-1, the complete variable domain reads DVKVTQSSRYLVKRTGEKVFLECVQDMDHENMFWYRQDPGLGLRLIYFSYDVKMKEKGDIPEGYSVSREKKERFSLILESASTNQTSMYLCASSFPRGGPATEAFFGQGTRLTVV.